A selection of T cell receptor beta chains follows, all from one sample in a study of shared T cell receptors in the human thymus. Sequencing used immunoSEQ multiplex PCR; TCRdb keeps in-frame clones, though not all of them. The table shows about 380,000 clones, with approximately 95% occurring only once. The sample was thymocytes. Receptors originate from a human donor. Each CDR3 is given with its conserved first and last residue. Each record gives: D gene, clone size, V gene, J gene, CDR3 DNA, CDR3 protein. The D gene is left open where the match is weak. A row's size may be missing; if present it is once, few, many or a size class.

d_call: TRBD1; clone_size: .; v_call: TRBV16; j_call: TRBJ1-2; cdr3_nt: TGTGCCAGCAGCCAAATCGCTTCAGGGGGCTATCGCTATGGCTACACCTTC; cdr3_aa: CASSQIASGGYRYGYTF
d_call: .; clone_size: few; v_call: TRBV5-6; j_call: TRBJ2-5; cdr3_nt: TGTGCCAGCAGCCACCAAGAGACCCAGTACTTC; cdr3_aa: CASSHQETQYF
d_call: .; clone_size: few; v_call: TRBV27; j_call: TRBJ2-1; cdr3_nt: TGTGCCAGCAGTCTCACCGGGACTTCATGGAATGAGCAGTTCTTC; cdr3_aa: CASSLTGTSWNEQFF
d_call: .; clone_size: .; v_call: TRBV27; j_call: TRBJ1-1; cdr3_nt: TGTGCCAGCAGTTTATACTGGCGGAGAATGAACACTGAAGCTTTCTTT; cdr3_aa: CASSLYWRRMNTEAFF
d_call: TRBD2; clone_size: .; v_call: TRBV4-2; j_call: TRBJ2-7; cdr3_nt: TGTGCCAGCAGCCAAGCCCCAGGGGTAGCGGGAGGGAGGGCCTACGAGCAGTACTTC; cdr3_aa: CASSQAPGVAGGRAYEQYF
d_call: .; clone_size: .; v_call: TRBV6-4; j_call: TRBJ2-1; cdr3_nt: TGTGCCAGCACTCCTAGCGCTTCCTACAATGAGCAGTTCTTC; cdr3_aa: CASTPSASYNEQFF
d_call: .; clone_size: .; v_call: TRBV18; j_call: TRBJ2-4; cdr3_nt: TGTGCCAGCTCGCCCAGTAGCTATACCGGAGGGTACGCCAAAAACATTCAGTACTTC; cdr3_aa: CASSPSSYTGGYAKNIQYF
d_call: TRBD1; clone_size: few; v_call: TRBV10-3; j_call: TRBJ2-3; cdr3_nt: TGTGCCATCAGTGAGTCGACAGGGGCGACAGATACGCAGTATTTT; cdr3_aa: CAISESTGATDTQYF
d_call: .; clone_size: .; v_call: TRBV4-2; j_call: TRBJ1-2; cdr3_nt: TGTGCCAGCAGCCCCCATCGGGGGGTCGAAGATGGCTACACCTTC; cdr3_aa: CASSPHRGVEDGYTF
d_call: .; clone_size: .; v_call: TRBV27; j_call: TRBJ2-7; cdr3_nt: TGTGCCAGCAGTTTGGGGACCGAACTCGGCGAGCAGTACTTC; cdr3_aa: CASSLGTELGEQYF